This T cell receptor (beta chain) emerged from a study of blood T cell repertoires in COVID-19. The CDR3 totals 17 residues. J was trimmed by 3 bases and V by 0 bases; bases with no gene match: 9. The V gene's germline CDR1 is SGHDN and CDR2 FVKESK. The data were produced by immunoSEQ multiplex PCR, yet TCRdb's version contains in-frame clones alone and is incomplete. The table includes around 47,000 clones, around 92% detected once. The sample holds one count of this clone. This TCR derives from a man of 80 years or more with active or convalescent COVID-19. The J gene is TRBJ2-7, the V gene TRBV14, with 9 bases that match TRBD2. The sample comprised peripheral blood. The CDR3 sequence is CASSQDARLAGIYEQYF. In DNA, the CDR3 is TGTGCCAGCAGCCAAGATGCAAGGCTAGCGGGAATCTACGAGCAGTACTTC.